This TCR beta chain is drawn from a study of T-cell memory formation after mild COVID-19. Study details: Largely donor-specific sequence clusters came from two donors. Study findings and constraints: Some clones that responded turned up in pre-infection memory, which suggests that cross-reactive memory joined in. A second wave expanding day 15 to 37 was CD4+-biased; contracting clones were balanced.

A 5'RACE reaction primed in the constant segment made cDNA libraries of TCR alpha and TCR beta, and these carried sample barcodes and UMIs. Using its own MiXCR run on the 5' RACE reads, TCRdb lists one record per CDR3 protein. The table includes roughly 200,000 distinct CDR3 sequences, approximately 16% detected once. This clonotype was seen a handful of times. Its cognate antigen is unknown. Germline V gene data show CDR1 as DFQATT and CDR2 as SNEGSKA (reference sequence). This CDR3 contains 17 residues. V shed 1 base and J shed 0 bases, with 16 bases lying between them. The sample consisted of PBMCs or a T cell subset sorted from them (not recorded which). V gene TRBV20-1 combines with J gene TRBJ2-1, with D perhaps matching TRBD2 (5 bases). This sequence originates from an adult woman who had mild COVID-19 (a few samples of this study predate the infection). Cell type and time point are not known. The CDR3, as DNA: TGCAGTGCTAGAGTTCAGACGGGATCAAGCTCCTACAATGAGCAGTTCTTC. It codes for CSARVQTGSSSYNEQFF.